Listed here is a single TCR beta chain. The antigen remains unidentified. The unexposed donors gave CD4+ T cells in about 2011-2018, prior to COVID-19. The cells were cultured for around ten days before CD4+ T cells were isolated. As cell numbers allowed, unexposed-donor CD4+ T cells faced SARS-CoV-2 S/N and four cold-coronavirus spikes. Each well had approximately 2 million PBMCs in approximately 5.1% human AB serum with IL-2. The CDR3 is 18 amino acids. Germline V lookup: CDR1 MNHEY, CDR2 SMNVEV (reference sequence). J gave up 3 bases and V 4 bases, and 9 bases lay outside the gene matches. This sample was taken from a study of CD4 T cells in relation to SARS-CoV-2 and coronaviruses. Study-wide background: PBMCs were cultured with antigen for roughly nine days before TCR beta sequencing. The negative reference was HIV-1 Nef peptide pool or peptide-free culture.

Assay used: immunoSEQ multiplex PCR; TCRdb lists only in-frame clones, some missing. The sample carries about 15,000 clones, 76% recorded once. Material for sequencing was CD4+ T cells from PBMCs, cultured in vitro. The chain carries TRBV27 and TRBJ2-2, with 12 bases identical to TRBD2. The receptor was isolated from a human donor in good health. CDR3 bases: TGTGCCAGCAGTTCTCGGAGACTAGCGGGAGCCTACACCGGGGAGCTGTTTTTT. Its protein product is CASSSRRLAGAYTGELFF.